This TCR beta chain emerged from a study of graft-versus-host responses after intestinal transplantation. Background on the study: Those transplanted obtained multivisceral, liver-intestinal, or isolated intestinal grafts. Every recipient underwent anti-thymocyte globulin induction, then tacrolimus and steroids for 2 to 3 years. Regarding the study as a whole: The study found high graft-versus-host to host-versus-graft clonal ratios in allografts of patients with graft-donor T cell macrochimerism. The marrow of recipients harbored GvH clones, and ileum or blood showed some of them first.

CDR1 is SGDLS and CDR2 is YYNGEE in the germline V gene. V was pared by 3 bases and J by 6 bases, with 13 bases between. The CDR3 length is 13 residues. Some clones are missing from TCRdb's copy, which holds only in-frame ones; the method was immunoSEQ multiplex PCR. The sample includes tens of thousands of clones, more than 85% of them seen just once. To note about this clone: The target antigen is unknown.

The sample here was unstimulated CD8+ T cells sorted from spleen or lymph node cells, taken before transplant. This sequence originates from a human donor who was the organ donor for an intestinal transplant. The chain combines TRBV9 with TRBJ2-7; D possibly corresponds to TRBD2 (6 bases). CDR3 sequence reads: CASSAGGAGEQYF. As DNA, the CDR3 is TGTGCCAGCAGCGCCGGCGGGGCTGGCGAGCAGTACTTC.